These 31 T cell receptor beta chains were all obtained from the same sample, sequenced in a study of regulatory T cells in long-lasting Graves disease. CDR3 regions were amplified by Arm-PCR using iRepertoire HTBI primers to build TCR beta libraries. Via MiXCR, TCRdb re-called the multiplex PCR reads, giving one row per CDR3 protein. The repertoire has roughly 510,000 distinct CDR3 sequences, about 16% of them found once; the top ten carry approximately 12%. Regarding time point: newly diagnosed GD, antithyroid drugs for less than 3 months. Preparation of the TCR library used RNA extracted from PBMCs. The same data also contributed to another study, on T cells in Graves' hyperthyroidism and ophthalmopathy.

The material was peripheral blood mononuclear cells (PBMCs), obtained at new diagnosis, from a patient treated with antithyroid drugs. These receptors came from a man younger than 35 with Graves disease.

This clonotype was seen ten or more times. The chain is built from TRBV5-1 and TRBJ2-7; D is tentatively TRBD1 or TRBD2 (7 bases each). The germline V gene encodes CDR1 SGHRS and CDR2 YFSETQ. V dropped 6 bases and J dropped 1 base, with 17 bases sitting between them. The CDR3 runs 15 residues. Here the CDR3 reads CASTIREDRSYEQYF. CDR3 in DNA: TGCGCCAGCACCATCCGGGAGGACAGGTCCTACGAGCAGTACTTC.

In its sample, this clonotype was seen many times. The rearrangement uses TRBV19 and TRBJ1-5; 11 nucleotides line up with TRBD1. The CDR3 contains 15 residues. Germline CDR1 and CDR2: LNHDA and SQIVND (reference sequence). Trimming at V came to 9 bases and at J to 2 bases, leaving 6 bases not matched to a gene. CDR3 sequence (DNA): TGTGCCAGCAGTCGGACAGGGGGCGGCAATCAGCCCCAGCATTTT. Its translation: CASSRTGGGNQPQHF.

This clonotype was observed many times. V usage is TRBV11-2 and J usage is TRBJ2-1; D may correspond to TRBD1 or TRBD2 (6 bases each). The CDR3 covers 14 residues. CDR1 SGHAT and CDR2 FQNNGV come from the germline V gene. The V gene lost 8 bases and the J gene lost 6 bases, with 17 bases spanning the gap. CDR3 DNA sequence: TGTGCCAGCGGGGGGCTAGAAGGTTTCAATGAGCAGTTCTTC. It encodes CASGGLEGFNEQFF.

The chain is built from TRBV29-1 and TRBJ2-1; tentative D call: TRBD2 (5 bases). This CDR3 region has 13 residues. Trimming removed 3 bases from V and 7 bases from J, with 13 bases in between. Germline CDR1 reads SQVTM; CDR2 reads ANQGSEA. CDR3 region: CSVEGRRLNEQFF. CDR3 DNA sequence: TGCAGCGTTGAGGGGAGAAGGCTGAATGAGCAGTTCTTC.

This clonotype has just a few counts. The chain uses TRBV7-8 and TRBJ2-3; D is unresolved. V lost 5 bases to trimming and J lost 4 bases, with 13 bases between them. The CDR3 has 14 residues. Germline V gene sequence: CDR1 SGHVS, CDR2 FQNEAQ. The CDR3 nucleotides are TGTGCCAGCAGCCCTGGCCTTTCCCCAGATACGCAGTATTTT. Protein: CASSPGLSPDTQYF.

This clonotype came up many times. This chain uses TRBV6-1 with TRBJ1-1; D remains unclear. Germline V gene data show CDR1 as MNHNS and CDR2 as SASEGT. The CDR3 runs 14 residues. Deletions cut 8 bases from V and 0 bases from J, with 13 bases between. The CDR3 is CASVEKGLNTEAFF. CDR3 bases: TGTGCCAGCGTGGAGAAAGGACTGAACACTGAAGCTTTCTTT.

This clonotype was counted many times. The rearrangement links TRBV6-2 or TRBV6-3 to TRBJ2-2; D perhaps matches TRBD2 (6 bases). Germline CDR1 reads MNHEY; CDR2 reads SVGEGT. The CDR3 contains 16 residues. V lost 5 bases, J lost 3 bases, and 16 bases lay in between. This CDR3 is CASSEAGGWYTGELFF. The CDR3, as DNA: TGTGCCAGCAGTGAAGCTGGGGGGTGGTACACCGGGGAGCTGTTTTTT.

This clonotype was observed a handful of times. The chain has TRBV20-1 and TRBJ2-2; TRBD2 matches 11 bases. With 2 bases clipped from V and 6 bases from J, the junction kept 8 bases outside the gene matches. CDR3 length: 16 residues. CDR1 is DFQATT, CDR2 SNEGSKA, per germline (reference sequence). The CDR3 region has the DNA TGCAGTGCTAGAATCACTAGCGGGAGTGTTTCCGGGGAGCTGTTTTTT. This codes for CSARITSGSVSGELFF.

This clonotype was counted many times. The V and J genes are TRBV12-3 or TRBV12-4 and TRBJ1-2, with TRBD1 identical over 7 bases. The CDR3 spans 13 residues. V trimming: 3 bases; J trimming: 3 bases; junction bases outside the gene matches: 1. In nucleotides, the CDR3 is TGTGCCAGCAGTTTGCAGGGGGACTATGGCTACACCTTC. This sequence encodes CASSLQGDYGYTF.

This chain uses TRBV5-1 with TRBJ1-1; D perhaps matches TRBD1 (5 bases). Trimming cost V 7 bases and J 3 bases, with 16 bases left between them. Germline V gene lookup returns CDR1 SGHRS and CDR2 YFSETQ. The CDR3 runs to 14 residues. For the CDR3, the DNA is TGCGCCAGCGGACGGGGGGGGAAGGACACTGAAGCTTTCTTT. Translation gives CASGRGGKDTEAFF.

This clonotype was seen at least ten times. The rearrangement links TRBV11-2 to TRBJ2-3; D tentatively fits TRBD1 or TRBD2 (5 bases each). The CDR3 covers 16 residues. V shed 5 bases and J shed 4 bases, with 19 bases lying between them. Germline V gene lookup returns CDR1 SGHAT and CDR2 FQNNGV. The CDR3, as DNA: TGTGCCAGCAGCCTAGGCGCGGGCAGGGCAGCAGATACGCAGTATTTT. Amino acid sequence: CASSLGAGRAADTQYF.

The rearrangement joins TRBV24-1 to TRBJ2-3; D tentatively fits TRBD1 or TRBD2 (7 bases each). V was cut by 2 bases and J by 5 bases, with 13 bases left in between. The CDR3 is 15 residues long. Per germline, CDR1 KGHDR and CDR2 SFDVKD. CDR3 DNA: TGTGCCACCAGTGATTCCAGGGGGGGTGGAGATACGCAGTATTTT. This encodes CATSDSRGGGDTQYF.

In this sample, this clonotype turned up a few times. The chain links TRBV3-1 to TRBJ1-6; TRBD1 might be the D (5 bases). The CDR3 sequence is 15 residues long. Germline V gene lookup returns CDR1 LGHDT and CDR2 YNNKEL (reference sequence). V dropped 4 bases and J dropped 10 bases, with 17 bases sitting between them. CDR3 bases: TGTGCCAGCAGCCCAAACCAGGGAGGGAAATCACCCCTCCACTTT. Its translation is CASSPNQGGKSPLHF.

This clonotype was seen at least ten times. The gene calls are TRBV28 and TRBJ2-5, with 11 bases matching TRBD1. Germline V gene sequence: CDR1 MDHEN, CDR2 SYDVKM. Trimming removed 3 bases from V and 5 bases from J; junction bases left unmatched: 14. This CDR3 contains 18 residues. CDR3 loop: CASSFNSEGQGAGETQYF. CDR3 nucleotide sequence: TGTGCCAGCAGTTTTAATAGTGAAGGACAGGGGGCCGGTGAGACCCAGTACTTC.

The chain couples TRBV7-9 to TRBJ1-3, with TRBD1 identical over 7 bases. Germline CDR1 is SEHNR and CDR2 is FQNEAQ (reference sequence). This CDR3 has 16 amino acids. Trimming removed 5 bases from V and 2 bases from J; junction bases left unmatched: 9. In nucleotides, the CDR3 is TGTGCCAGCAGCCTCCGAACTGACAGGGCTGGAAACACCATATATTTT. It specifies CASSLRTDRAGNTIYF. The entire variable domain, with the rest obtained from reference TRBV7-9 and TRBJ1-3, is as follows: DTGVSQNPRHKITKRGQNVTFRCDPISEHNRLYWYRQTLGQGPEFLTYFQNEAQLEKSRLLSDRFSAERPKGSFSTLEIQRTEQGDSAMYLCASSLRTDRAGNTIYFGEGSWLTVV.

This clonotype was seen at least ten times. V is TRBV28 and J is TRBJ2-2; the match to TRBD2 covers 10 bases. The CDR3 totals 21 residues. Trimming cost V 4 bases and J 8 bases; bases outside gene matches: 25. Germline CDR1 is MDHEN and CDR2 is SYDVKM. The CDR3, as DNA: TGTGCCAGCAGTTCGTACAGGGGTCCGAGCGGGAGGGCCTCGAGTTCAGGGGAGCTGTTTTTT. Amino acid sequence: CASSSYRGPSGRASSSGELFF.

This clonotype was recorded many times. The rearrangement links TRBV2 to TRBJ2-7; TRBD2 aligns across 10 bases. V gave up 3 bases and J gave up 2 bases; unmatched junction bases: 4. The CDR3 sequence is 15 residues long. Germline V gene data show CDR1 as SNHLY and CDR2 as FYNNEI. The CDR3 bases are TGTGCCAGCAGTGAGTCAGCGGGAGGGACCTACGAGCAGTACTTC. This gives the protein CASSESAGGTYEQYF. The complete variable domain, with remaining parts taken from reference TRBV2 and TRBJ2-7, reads EPEVTQTPSHQVTQMGQEVILRCVPISNHLYFYWYRQILGQKVEFLVSFYNNEISEKSEIFDDQFSVERPDGSNFTLKIRSTKLEDSAMYFCASSESAGGTYEQYFGPGTRLTVT.

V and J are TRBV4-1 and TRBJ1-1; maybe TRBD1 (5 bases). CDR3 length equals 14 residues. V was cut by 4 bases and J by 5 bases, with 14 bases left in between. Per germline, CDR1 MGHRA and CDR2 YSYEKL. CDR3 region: CASSPLGGVTEAFF. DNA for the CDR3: TGCGCCAGCAGCCCCCTTGGAGGGGTGACTGAAGCTTTCTTT.

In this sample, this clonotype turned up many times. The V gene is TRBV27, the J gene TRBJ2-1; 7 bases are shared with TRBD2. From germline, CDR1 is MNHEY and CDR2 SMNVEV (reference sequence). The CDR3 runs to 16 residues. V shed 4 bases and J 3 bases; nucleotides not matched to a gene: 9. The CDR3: CASSYRLADIYNEQFF. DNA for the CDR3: TGTGCCAGCAGTTACAGGCTAGCGGATATCTACAATGAGCAGTTCTTC.

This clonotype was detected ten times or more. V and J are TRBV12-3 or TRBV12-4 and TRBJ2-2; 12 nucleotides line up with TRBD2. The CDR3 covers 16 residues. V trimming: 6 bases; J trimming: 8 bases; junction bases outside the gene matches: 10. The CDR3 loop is CASRNLLAGGYGELFF. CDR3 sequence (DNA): TGTGCCAGCAGGAATCTTCTAGCGGGAGGGTATGGGGAGCTGTTTTTT.

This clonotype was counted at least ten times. The CDR3 spells CASSEGLTTSYEQYF. CDR3 in DNA: TGTGCCAGCAGTGAAGGCCTAACGACCTCCTACGAGCAGTACTTC. The chain recombines TRBV2 with TRBJ2-7; D is unclear. This CDR3 contains 15 residues. Germline-derived CDR1 and CDR2 are SNHLY and FYNNEI. Trimming stripped 1 base from V and 0 bases from J, with 10 bases between.

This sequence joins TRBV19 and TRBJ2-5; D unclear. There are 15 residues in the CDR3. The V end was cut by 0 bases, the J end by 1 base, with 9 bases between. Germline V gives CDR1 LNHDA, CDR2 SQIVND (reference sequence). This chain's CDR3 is CASSIDQQRQETQYF. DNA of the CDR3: TGTGCCAGTAGTATAGATCAACAGCGCCAAGAGACCCAGTACTTC.

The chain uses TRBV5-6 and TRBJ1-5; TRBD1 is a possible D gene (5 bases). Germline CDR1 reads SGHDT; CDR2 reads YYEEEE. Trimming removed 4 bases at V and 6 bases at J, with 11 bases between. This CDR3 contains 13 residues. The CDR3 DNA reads TGTGCCAGCAGCCAGGGTATCGGTCAGCCCCAGCATTTT. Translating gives CASSQGIGQPQHF.

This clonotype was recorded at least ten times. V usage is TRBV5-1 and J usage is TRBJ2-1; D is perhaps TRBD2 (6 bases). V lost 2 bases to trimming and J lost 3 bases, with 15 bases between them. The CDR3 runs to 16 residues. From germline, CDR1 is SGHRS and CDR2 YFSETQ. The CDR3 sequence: CASSFASSGYYNEQFF. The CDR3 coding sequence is TGCGCCAGCAGCTTCGCTTCCAGCGGGTACTACAATGAGCAGTTCTTC.

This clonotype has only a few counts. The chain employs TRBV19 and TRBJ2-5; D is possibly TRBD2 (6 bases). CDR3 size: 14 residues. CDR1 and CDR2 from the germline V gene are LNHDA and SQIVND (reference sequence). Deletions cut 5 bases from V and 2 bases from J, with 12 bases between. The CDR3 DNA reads TGTGCCAGTAGTCCCTGGCGGGAACAAGAGACCCAGTACTTC. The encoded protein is CASSPWREQETQYF. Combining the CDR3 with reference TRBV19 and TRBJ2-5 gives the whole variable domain DGGITQSPKYLFRKEGQNVTLSCEQNLNHDAMYWYRQDPGQGLRLIYYSQIVNDFQKGDIAEGYSVSREKKESFPLTVTSAQKNPTAFYLCASSPWREQETQYFGPGTRLLVL.

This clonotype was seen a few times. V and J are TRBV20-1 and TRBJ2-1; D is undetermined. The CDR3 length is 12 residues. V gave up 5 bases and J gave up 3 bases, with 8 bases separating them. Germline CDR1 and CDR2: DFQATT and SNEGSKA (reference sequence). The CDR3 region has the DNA TGCAGTGCTCCCACCGGCTACAATGAGCAGTTCTTC. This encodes CSAPTGYNEQFF.

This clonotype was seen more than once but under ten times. The chain's CDR3 is CSAGLAGETQYF. CDR3 DNA sequence: TGCAGTGCTGGACTAGCGGGAGAGACCCAGTACTTC. The chain combines TRBV20-1 with TRBJ2-5; 11 bases match TRBD2. Looked up from germline, CDR1 is DFQATT and CDR2 is SNEGSKA (reference sequence). V shed 5 bases and J 4 bases; nucleotides not matched to a gene: 0. The CDR3 is 12 amino acids.

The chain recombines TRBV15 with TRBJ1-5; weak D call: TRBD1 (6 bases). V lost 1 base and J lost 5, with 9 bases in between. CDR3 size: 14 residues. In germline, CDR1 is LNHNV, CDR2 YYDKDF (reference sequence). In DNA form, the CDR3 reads TGTGCCACCAGCAGAGGGGGGGCGGATCAGCCCCAGCATTTT. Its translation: CATSRGGADQPQHF.

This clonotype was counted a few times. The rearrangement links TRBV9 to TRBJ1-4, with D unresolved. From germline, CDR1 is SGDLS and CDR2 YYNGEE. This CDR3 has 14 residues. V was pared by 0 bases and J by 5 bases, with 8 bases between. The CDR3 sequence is CASSVAGANEKLFF. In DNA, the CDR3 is TGTGCCAGCAGCGTAGCCGGCGCGAATGAAAAACTGTTTTTT. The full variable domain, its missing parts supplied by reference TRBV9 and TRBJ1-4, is DSGVTQTPKHLITATGQRVTLRCSPRSGDLSVYWYQQSLDQGLQFLIQYYNGEERAKGNILERFSAQQFPDLHSELNLSSLELGDSALYFCASSVAGANEKLFFGSGTQLSVL.

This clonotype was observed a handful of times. The CDR3 here is CASSHRGLTPTNEKLFF. In nucleotides, the CDR3 is TGTGCCAGCAGTCATAGGGGGCTAACCCCAACTAATGAAAAACTGTTTTTT. The rearrangement links TRBV27 to TRBJ1-4; the match to TRBD1 covers 7 bases. The CDR3 has 17 residues. CDR1 is MNHEY and CDR2 is SMNVEV in the germline V gene (reference sequence). After removal of 5 bases from V and 0 bases from J, the junction contained 9 bases not matched to a gene.

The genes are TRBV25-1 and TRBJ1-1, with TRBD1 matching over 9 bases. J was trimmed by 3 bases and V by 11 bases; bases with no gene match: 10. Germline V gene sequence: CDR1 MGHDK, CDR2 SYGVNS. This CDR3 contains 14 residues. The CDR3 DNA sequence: TGTGCCTCCGAGGGACAGGGTTGGTACACTGAAGCTTTCTTT. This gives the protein CASEGQGWYTEAFF.